These 29 T cell receptor beta chains came from one sample sequenced in a study of persistence of HIV-infected CD4 T cells. Lysates of CMV-infected fibroblasts at 9.5 to 10 ug/mL stimulated these cells. Memory cells lacking CD40L and CD69 with high CD45RO were sorted. No antigen has been identified for these receptors. Sequencing used immunoSEQ version 4 in survey mode. The protocol was immunoSEQ multiplex PCR, while the TCRdb copy is restricted to in-frame clones and leaves out a portion. The table includes some 41,000 clones, approximately 80% detected once. The sequences come from CD4+ T cells sorted from PBMCs after approximately 20-hour stimulation, collected from a patient who received antiretroviral therapy. The receptors shown here come from an adult man with HIV who was CMV-seropositive.

V and J are TRBV5-8 and TRBJ1-2; D gene uncertain. The germline V gene encodes CDR1 SGHTS and CDR2 YDEGEE. V lost 0 bases and J lost 6, with 12 bases in between. The CDR3 is made up of 14 amino acids. The CDR3 sequence: CASSLGGRAHGYTF. Written as DNA, the CDR3 is TGTGCCAGCAGCTTGGGTGGGAGGGCCCATGGCTACACCTTC.

The chain is built from TRBV6-5 and TRBJ1-2; TRBD1 might be the D (5 bases). Germline V CDR1 and CDR2: MNHEY, SVGAGI. The CDR3 is made up of 13 amino acids. Deletions cut 6 bases from V and 8 bases from J, with 16 bases between. The CDR3 spells CASRPLGLKGYTF. The CDR3, as DNA: TGTGCCAGCAGACCCTTGGGACTTAAAGGCTACACCTTC.

The chain uses TRBV19 and TRBJ1-1; 7 bases are a match to TRBD1. The CDR3 has 15 amino acids. Trimming took 4 bases from V and 1 from J; bases not matched to a gene: 6. Germline CDR1 and CDR2: LNHDA and SQIVND (reference sequence). CDR3 nucleotide sequence: TGTGCCAGTAGTACCCCACAGGGGCGGAACACTGAAGCTTTCTTT. Residues: CASSTPQGRNTEAFF.

This clone was seen a few times. The chain joins TRBV5-4 to TRBJ2-1; 8 bases fit TRBD1. The ends lost 4 bases at V and 5 bases at J; junction bases unmatched: 14. The germline CDR1 and CDR2 sequences are SGHNT and YYREEE (reference sequence). The CDR3 is 17 residues long. The CDR3 region has the DNA TGTGCCAGCAGCCGATGGACAGGGCTAACCTGGGACAATGAGCAGTTCTTC. Its translation is CASSRWTGLTWDNEQFF.

V is TRBV9 and J is TRBJ1-5, with unresolved D. Trimming removed 2 bases from V and 5 bases from J, with 8 bases in between. The CDR3 covers 13 residues. Germline V gene lookup returns CDR1 SGDLS and CDR2 YYNGEE. CDR3 residues: CASSVTFDQPQHF. The CDR3 region has the DNA TGTGCCAGCAGCGTGACGTTCGATCAGCCCCAGCATTTT. The variable domain in full, completed from reference TRBV9 and TRBJ1-5, reads DSGVTQTPKHLITATGQRVTLRCSPRSGDLSVYWYQQSLDQGLQFLIQYYNGEERAKGNILERFSAQQFPDLHSELNLSSLELGDSALYFCASSVTFDQPQHFGDGTRLSIL.

This chain uses TRBV2 with TRBJ1-4; D remains unclear. Germline CDR1 reads SNHLY; CDR2 reads FYNNEI. CDR3 length equals 13 residues. V was trimmed by 8 bases and J by 5 bases, leaving 12 bases between them. The CDR3 bases are TGTGCCAGCGGAAATGGGCCCAATGAAAAACTGTTTTTT. This encodes CASGNGPNEKLFF.

This clone has more than one count but fewer than ten. The genes are TRBV19 and TRBJ1-6; possible D gene TRBD1, 5 bases. CDR1 and CDR2 from the germline V gene are LNHDA and SQIVND (reference sequence). CDR3 length: 14 residues. With 7 bases removed from V and 4 bases from J, the gap between germline ends came to 11 bases. DNA of the CDR3: TGTGCCAGTAAGGAAGGGGAGTATAATTCACCCCTCCACTTT. Translated: CASKEGEYNSPLHF.

The chain couples TRBV10-1 to TRBJ1-6; 10 bases are shared with TRBD1. The V segment lost 6 bases and the J segment 7 bases; nucleotides outside the gene matches: 6. Germline assignment: CDR1 WNHNN and CDR2 SYGVQD (reference sequence). The CDR3 is made up of 15 amino acids. For the CDR3, the DNA is TGCGCCAGCAGCAAGGACAGGGGGAAAAATTCACCCCTCCACTTT. Residues: CASSKDRGKNSPLHF.

The chain has TRBV3-1 (or the pseudogene TRBV3-2) and TRBJ2-1, with TRBD2 identical over 9 bases. The CDR3 is 17 residues long. The J segment lost 3 bases and the V segment lost 4 bases, leaving 10 bases of the junction unmatched. Looked up from germline, CDR1 is LGHDT and CDR2 is YNNKEL (reference sequence). The CDR3 DNA sequence: TGTGCCAGCAGCCCTCCCACTAGCGGGTATTTCTACAATGAGCAGTTCTTC. This gives the protein CASSPPTSGYFYNEQFF.

The J gene is TRBJ2-1, the V gene TRBV11-3, with 11 nucleotides matching TRBD1. Unmatched junction bases numbered 8, after V lost 5 bases and J lost 8 bases. CDR1 and CDR2 (germline): SGHNT, YENEEA. This CDR3 is 15 amino acids long. In DNA, the CDR3 is TGTGCCAGCAGCAATGGACAGGGGGCTGGGGATGAGCAGTTCTTC. This gives the protein CASSNGQGAGDEQFF.

This clone was seen once. The V call is TRBV7-9, the J call TRBJ1-1; D gene uncertain. This CDR3 comprises 13 residues. Per germline, CDR1 SEHNR and CDR2 FQNEAQ (reference sequence). Trimming cost V 5 bases and J 4 bases, with 11 bases left between them. The chain's CDR3 is CASSRGGSTEAFF. The CDR3 DNA follows: TGTGCCAGCAGCCGCGGAGGGAGCACTGAAGCTTTCTTT.

The gene calls are TRBV5-1 and TRBJ2-2; D uncertain. Germline V gives CDR1 SGHRS, CDR2 YFSETQ. This CDR3 spans 14 amino acids. The V end lost 5 bases, the J end lost 4 bases, and 12 bases lay between the germline ends. The CDR3 DNA sequence: TGCGCCAGCAGTATTGACGGCGTCACCGGGGAGCTGTTTTTT. Translated: CASSIDGVTGELFF.

The J gene is TRBJ1-2, the V gene TRBV21-1. TRBV21-1 is a recognized pseudogene. The CDR3 consists of 17 residues. The CDR3 sequence is CASSQTLSLPSNYGYTF. As DNA, the CDR3 is TGTGCCAGCAGCCAAACCTTAAGTCTGCCTAGTAACTATGGCTACACCTTC.

This sequence joins TRBV7-8 and TRBJ2-7; tentative D call: TRBD1 (6 bases). Per the germline V gene, CDR1 is SGHVS and CDR2 is FQNEAQ. The CDR3 loop spans 15 amino acids. Trimming took off 5 bases at V and 4 bases at J, with 18 bases between the two ends. As DNA, the CDR3 is TGTGCCAGCAGCCCCCGACAAGGGACATCGTACGAGCAGTACTTC. As protein: CASSPRQGTSYEQYF.

The J gene is TRBJ1-5, the V gene TRBV18, with unresolved D. The ends were cut back, 4 bases at V and 6 bases at J, with 10 bases in the middle. The germline gives CDR1 KGHSH, CDR2 LQKENI. The CDR3 is 13 residues long. CDR3 sequence reads: CASSRGGRQPQHF. DNA of the CDR3: TGTGCCAGCTCACGAGGAGGGCGTCAGCCCCAGCATTTT. The full variable domain, its missing parts supplied by reference TRBV18 and TRBJ1-5, is NAGVMQNPRHLVRRRGQEARLRCSPMKGHSHVYWYRQLPEEGLKFMVYLQKENIIDESGMPKERFSAEFPKEGPSILRIQQVVRGDSAAYFCASSRGGRQPQHFGDGTRLSIL.

The chain uses TRBV18 and TRBJ1-2, with D tentatively TRBD1 (6 bases). This CDR3 spans 15 amino acids. The ends were cut back, 3 bases at V and 3 bases at J, with 14 bases in the middle. Germline V gives CDR1 KGHSH, CDR2 LQKENI. CDR3 bases: TGTGCCAGCTCACCTGAGCACAGGGCGTACTATGGCTACACCTTC. As protein: CASSPEHRAYYGYTF.

V is TRBV25-1 and J is TRBJ2-2, with D hard to call. Per the germline V gene, CDR1 is MGHDK and CDR2 is SYGVNS. The CDR3 totals 15 residues. V was pared by 2 bases and J by 0 bases, with 7 bases between. CDR3 coding DNA: TGTGCCAGCAGTGAACAGACCACGAACACCGGGGAGCTGTTTTTT. Amino acid sequence: CASSEQTTNTGELFF.

This chain uses TRBV9 with TRBJ2-3, with 9 bases aligning to TRBD2. In germline, CDR1 is SGDLS, CDR2 YYNGEE. The ends lost 0 bases at V and 3 bases at J; junction bases unmatched: 5. CDR3 size: 16 residues. As DNA, the CDR3 is TGTGCCAGCAGCGTAGGACTAGCGGTCAGAACAGATACGCAGTATTTT. This codes for CASSVGLAVRTDTQYF.

The chain uses TRBV18 and TRBJ1-6; D might be TRBD1 (5 bases). Per germline, CDR1 KGHSH and CDR2 LQKENI. The CDR3 extends over 14 amino acids. V was clipped by 4 bases and J by 7 bases, with 11 bases between them. The CDR3 DNA follows: TGTGCCAGCTCACAAGACAGAAAAAATTCACCCCTCCACTTT. Translated: CASSQDRKNSPLHF. The variable domain in full, completed from reference TRBV18 and TRBJ1-6, reads NAGVMQNPRHLVRRRGQEARLRCSPMKGHSHVYWYRQLPEEGLKFMVYLQKENIIDESGMPKERFSAEFPKEGPSILRIQQVVRGDSAAYFCASSQDRKNSPLHFGNGTRLTVT.

V usage is TRBV6-5 and J usage is TRBJ2-3, with 7 bases identical to TRBD2. Germline CDR1 MNHEY, CDR2 SVGAGI. The CDR3 extends over 14 amino acids. The CDR3 region is CAITSAGVIDTQYF. The CDR3 DNA reads as TGTGCAATCACATCGGCGGGGGTTATAGATACGCAGTATTTT.

The rearrangement links TRBV19 to TRBJ1-1, with D maybe TRBD1 (6 bases). V was trimmed by 7 bases and J by 11 bases, leaving 14 bases between them. The CDR3 is 11 residues long. CDR1 is LNHDA, CDR2 SQIVND, per germline (reference sequence). CDR3 sequence: CASTRDTLAFF. The CDR3 DNA reads TGTGCCAGTACACGGGACACTTTGGCTTTCTTT.

The chain employs TRBV2 and TRBJ1-6, with 7 bases fitting TRBD1. Unmatched junction bases numbered 9, after V lost 7 bases and J lost 3 bases. CDR3 length: 16 residues. CDR1 SNHLY and CDR2 FYNNEI come from the germline V gene. The DNA for the CDR3 is TGTGCCAGCATGGTCCGGTCAGGGGGCTATAATTCACCCCTCCACTTT. This encodes CASMVRSGGYNSPLHF.

The chain combines TRBV7-9 with TRBJ1-4, with a tentative D call TRBD1 (6 bases). Trimming removed 0 bases at V and 4 bases at J, with 12 bases between. This CDR3 has 16 residues. The germline V gene encodes CDR1 SEHNR and CDR2 FQNEAQ (reference sequence). The DNA of the CDR3 is TGTGCCAGCAGCTTAGCCACAGGGACAAATAATGAAAAACTGTTTTTT. This codes for CASSLATGTNNEKLFF.

V and J are TRBV9 and TRBJ2-3; 10 positions match TRBD2. The germline CDR1 and CDR2 sequences are SGDLS and YYNGEE. This CDR3 is 16 amino acids long. Trimming took 2 bases from V and 5 from J; bases not matched to a gene: 8. Here the CDR3 DNA reads TGTGCCAGCAGCGTGCAGCGGGGGGGCGGTGGAGATACGCAGTATTTT. Translating it yields CASSVQRGGGGDTQYF.

This chain joins TRBV14 and TRBJ2-5; maybe TRBD1 (6 bases). The DNA end lines up better with TRBJ2-7; the J call may be wrong. The CDR3 covers 17 residues. Per germline, CDR1 SGHDN and CDR2 FVKESK. CDR3 DNA sequence: TGTGCCAGCAGCCATACTCGACAGGAAAGGGGATCCTACGAGCAGTACTTC. Its protein product is CASSHTRQERGSYEQYF.

This chain links TRBV7-9 with TRBJ1-6; TRBD1 aligns across 9 bases. This CDR3 contains 15 residues. Trimming at V came to 6 bases and at J to 7 bases, leaving 7 bases not matched to a gene. Germline V gene sequence: CDR1 SEHNR, CDR2 FQNEAQ (reference sequence). CDR3 in DNA: TGTGCCAGCAGTCAAGGAGACAGGGGGAATTCACCCCTCCACTTT. As protein: CASSQGDRGNSPLHF. Looking up the rest from reference TRBV7-9 and TRBJ1-6 gives the full variable domain: DTGVSQNPRHKITKRGQNVTFRCDPISEHNRLYWYRQTLGQGPEFLTYFQNEAQLEKSRLLSDRFSAERPKGSFSTLEIQRTEQGDSAMYLCASSQGDRGNSPLHFGNGTRLTVT.

This chain joins TRBV5-1 and TRBJ2-2; 9 bases fit TRBD1. The CDR3 spans 15 residues. With V trimmed by 4 bases and J by 6 bases, 7 bases remained unmatched. Germline assignment: CDR1 SGHRS and CDR2 YFSETQ. CDR3 in amino acids: CASSLQGARAGELFF. Here the CDR3 DNA reads TGCGCCAGCAGCCTACAGGGGGCTAGGGCCGGGGAGCTGTTTTTT.

This clone was recorded once. This chain uses TRBV23-1 with TRBJ2-1; 7 positions match TRBD2. TRBV23-1 is an open reading frame, and its role is uncertain. This CDR3 comprises 14 residues. Unmatched junction bases numbered 6, after V lost 7 bases and J lost 3 bases. CDR3 amino acids: CASTDGEGYNEQFF. CDR3 sequence (DNA): TGCGCCAGCACGGACGGGGAGGGCTACAATGAGCAGTTCTTC.

CDR3 nucleotides: TGTGCCAGCAGCCCCCGCGGGCAGGGTGGCTACACCTTC. It codes for CASSPRGQGGYTF. This chain joins TRBV3-1 (or the pseudogene TRBV3-2) and TRBJ1-2; D possibly corresponds to TRBD1 (5 bases). CDR3 length: 13 residues. Looked up from germline, CDR1 is LGHDT and CDR2 is YNNKEL (reference sequence). V dropped 4 bases and J dropped 7 bases, with 13 bases sitting between them.